This T cell receptor (beta chain) was captured by sequencing in a study of blood T cell repertoires in COVID-19. The wider study: Whether acute or convalescent, the COVID-19 samples came from the United States, Italy and Spain. PBMCs, B-cell-depleted T cells, or T cells provided the cDNA or gDNA that made up the material.

The CDR3 runs to 17 residues. Germline V gene lookup returns CDR1 MDHEN and CDR2 SYDVKM. J gave up 0 bases and V 5 bases, and 9 bases lay outside the gene matches. In the original processing: Nucleated cell number was recorded as an estimate derived from reference gene primer amplification. TCRdb's table, derived via immunoSEQ multiplex PCR, lists solely in-frame clones and lacks some. D and trimming were read from the DNA, whereas the V and J calls and clone size are those reported in that table. Of tens of thousands of clones in the sample, 80% to 90% were seen once. The rearrangement links TRBV28 to TRBJ2-1, with 8 bases aligning to TRBD2. The sequencing sample was made of peripheral blood. This clonotype was obtained from a human donor in a cohort sampled during active COVID-19. The CDR3 here is CASSLPSGGGSYNEQFF. The CDR3 DNA follows: TGTGCCAGCAGTCTCCCCTCCGGGGGGGGCTCCTACAATGAGCAGTTCTTC.